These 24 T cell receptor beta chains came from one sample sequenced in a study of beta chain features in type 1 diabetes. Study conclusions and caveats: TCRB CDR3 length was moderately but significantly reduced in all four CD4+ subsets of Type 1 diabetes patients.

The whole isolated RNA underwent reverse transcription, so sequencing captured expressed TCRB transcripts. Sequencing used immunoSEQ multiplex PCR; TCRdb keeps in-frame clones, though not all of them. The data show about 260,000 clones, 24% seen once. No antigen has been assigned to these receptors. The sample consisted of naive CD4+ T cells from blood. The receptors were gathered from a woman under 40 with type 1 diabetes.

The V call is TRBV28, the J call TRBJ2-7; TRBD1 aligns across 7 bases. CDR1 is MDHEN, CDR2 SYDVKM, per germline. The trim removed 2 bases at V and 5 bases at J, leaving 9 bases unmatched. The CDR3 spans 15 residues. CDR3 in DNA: TGTGCCAGCAGTTTAGCAGGGGGACCAAGTCACGAGCAGTACTTC. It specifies CASSLAGGPSHEQYF.

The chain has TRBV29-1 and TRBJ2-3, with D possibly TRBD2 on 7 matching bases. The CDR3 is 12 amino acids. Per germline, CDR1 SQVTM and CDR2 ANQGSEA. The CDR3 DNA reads TGCACGGGGGGCCGAGCCGCAGATACGCAGTATTTT. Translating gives CTGGRAADTQYF.

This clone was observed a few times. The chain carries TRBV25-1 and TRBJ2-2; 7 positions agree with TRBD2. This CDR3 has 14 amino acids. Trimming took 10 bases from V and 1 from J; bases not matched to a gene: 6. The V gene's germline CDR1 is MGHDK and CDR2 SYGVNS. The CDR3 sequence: CATSGRKNTGELFF. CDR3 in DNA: TGTGCCACCTCCGGGAGGAAGAACACCGGGGAGCTGTTTTTT.

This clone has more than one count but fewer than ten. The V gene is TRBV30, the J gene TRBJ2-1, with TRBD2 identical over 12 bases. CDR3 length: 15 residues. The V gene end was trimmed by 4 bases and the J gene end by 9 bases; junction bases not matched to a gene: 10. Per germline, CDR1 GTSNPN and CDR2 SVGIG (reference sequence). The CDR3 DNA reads TGTGCCTGGACTACGCTAGCGGGAGGGTCGACTGAGCAGTTCTTC. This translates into CAWTTLAGGSTEQFF.

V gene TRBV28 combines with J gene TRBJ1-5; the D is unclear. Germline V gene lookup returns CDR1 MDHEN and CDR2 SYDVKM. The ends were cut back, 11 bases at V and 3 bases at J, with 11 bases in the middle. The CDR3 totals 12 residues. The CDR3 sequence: CAALRINQPQHF. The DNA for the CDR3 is TGTGCCGCTCTGAGAATCAATCAGCCCCAGCATTTT.

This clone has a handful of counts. Written as DNA, the CDR3 is TGTGCCAGCAGTCAGGGACCAGGGGGTGAAAAACTGTTTTTT. As protein: CASSQGPGGEKLFF. V gene TRBV6-5 combines with J gene TRBJ1-4; 7 bases line up with TRBD1. From germline, CDR1 is MNHEY and CDR2 SVGAGI. V lost 5 bases and J lost 7; bases outside the gene matches: 7. CDR3 length: 14 residues.

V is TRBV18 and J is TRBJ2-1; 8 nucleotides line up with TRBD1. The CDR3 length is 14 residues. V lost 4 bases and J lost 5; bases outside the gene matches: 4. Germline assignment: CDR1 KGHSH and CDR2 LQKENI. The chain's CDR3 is CASSQTGVHNEQFF. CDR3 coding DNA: TGTGCCAGCTCACAGACAGGGGTGCACAATGAGCAGTTCTTC.

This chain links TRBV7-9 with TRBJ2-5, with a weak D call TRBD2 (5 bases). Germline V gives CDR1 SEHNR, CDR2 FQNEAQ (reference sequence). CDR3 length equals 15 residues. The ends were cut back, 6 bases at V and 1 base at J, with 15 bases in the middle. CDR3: CASSLKRASQETQYF. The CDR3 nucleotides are TGTGCCAGCAGTCTCAAGAGGGCGAGCCAAGAGACCCAGTACTTC.

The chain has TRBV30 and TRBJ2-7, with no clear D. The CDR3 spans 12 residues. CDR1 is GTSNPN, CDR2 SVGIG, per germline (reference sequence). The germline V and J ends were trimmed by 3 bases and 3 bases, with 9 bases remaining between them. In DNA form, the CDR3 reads TGTGCCTGGAGGAAGTCAGTCTACGAGCAGTACTTC. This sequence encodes CAWRKSVYEQYF.

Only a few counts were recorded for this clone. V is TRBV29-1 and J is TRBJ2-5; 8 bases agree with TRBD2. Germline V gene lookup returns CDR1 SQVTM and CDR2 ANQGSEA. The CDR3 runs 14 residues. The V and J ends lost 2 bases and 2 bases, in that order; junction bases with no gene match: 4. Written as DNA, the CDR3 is TGCAGCGTTGAACGCGGGGGGAGTCAAGAGACCCAGTACTTC. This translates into CSVERGGSQETQYF.

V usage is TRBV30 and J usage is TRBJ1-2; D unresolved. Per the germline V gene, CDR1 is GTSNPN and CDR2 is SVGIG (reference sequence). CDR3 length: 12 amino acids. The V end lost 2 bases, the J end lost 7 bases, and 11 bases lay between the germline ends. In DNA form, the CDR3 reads TGTGCCTGGAGTTCCCGCCTCGGTGGCTACACCTTC. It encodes CAWSSRLGGYTF.

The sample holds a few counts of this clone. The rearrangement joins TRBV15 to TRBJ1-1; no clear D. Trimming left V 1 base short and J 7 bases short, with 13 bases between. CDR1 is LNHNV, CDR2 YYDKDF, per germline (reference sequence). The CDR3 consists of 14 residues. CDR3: CATSRVAGKGEAFF. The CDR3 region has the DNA TGTGCCACCAGCAGAGTTGCAGGAAAAGGTGAAGCTTTCTTT.

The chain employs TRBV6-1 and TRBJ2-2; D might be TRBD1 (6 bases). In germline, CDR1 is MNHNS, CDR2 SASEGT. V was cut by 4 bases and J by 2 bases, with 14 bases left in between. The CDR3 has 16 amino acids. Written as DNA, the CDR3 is TGTGCCAGCAGTGTACAGGGAGACGGTAACACCGGGGAGCTGTTTTTT. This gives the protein CASSVQGDGNTGELFF.

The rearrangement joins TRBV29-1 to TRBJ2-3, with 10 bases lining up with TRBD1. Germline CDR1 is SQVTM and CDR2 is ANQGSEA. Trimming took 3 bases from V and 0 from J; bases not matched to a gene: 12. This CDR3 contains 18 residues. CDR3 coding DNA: TGCAGCGTTGACCTTCGACAGGGGGCCGGGGGAAGCACAGATACGCAGTATTTT. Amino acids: CSVDLRQGAGGSTDTQYF.

CDR3 amino acids: CASSILAGTGLGYTF. The CDR3 DNA sequence: TGTGCCAGTAGTATCCTGGCCGGGACAGGGCTTGGCTACACCTTC. J is TRBJ1-2 and V is TRBV19; 9 bases map to TRBD1. The germline V gene has CDR1 LNHDA and CDR2 SQIVND (reference sequence). Trimming took 3 bases from V and 7 from J; bases not matched to a gene: 9. The CDR3 loop spans 15 amino acids. The complete variable domain, with remaining parts taken from reference TRBV19 and TRBJ1-2, reads DGGITQSPKYLFRKEGQNVTLSCEQNLNHDAMYWYRQDPGQGLRLIYYSQIVNDFQKGDIAEGYSVSREKKESFPLTVTSAQKNPTAFYLCASSILAGTGLGYTFGSGTRLTVV.

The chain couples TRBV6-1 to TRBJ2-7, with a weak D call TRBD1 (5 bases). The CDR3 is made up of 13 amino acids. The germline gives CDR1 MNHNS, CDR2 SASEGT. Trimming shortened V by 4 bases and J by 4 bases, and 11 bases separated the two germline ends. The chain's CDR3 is CASSVGAVYEQYF. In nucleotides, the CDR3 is TGTGCCAGCAGTGTAGGGGCCGTGTACGAGCAGTACTTC.

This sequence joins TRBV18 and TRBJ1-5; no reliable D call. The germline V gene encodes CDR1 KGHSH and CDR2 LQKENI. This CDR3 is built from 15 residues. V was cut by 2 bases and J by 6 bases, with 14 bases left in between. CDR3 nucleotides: TGTGCCAGCTCACCATTTAGGCAGGTGGCTCAGCCCCAGCATTTT. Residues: CASSPFRQVAQPQHF.

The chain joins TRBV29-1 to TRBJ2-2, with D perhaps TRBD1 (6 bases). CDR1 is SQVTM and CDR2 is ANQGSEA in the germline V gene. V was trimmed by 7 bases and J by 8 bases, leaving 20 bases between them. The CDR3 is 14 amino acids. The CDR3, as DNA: TGCAGCGGAGGGGAAAACAGGGCTGCGGGGGAGCTGTTTTTT. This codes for CSGGENRAAGELFF.

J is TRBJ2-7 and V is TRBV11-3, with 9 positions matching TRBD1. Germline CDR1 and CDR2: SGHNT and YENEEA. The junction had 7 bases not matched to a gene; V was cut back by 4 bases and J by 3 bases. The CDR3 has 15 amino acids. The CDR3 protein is CASSSGQGRNYEQYF. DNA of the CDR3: TGTGCCAGCAGCTCAGGACAGGGGAGGAACTACGAGCAGTACTTC.

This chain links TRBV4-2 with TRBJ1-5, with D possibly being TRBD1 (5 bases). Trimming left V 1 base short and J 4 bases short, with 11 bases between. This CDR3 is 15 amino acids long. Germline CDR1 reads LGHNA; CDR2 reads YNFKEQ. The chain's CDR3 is CASSQGTGGNQPQHF. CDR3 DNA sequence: TGTGCCAGCAGCCAAGGAACAGGTGGGAATCAGCCCCAGCATTTT.

The CDR3 is CATRGTAKETQYF. The CDR3 DNA follows: TGTGCCACCAGGGGGACAGCAAAAGAGACCCAGTACTTC. This chain connects TRBV28 to TRBJ2-5; 7 bases agree with TRBD1. Germline assignment: CDR1 MDHEN and CDR2 SYDVKM. V was clipped by 10 bases and J by 3 bases; unmatched bases: 8. This CDR3 is built from 13 residues. Filled out from reference TRBV28 and TRBJ2-5, the complete variable domain reads DVKVTQSSRYLVKRTGEKVFLECVQDMDHENMFWYRQDPGLGLRLIYFSYDVKMKEKGDIPEGYSVSREKKERFSLILESASTNQTSMYLCATRGTAKETQYFGPGTRLLVL.

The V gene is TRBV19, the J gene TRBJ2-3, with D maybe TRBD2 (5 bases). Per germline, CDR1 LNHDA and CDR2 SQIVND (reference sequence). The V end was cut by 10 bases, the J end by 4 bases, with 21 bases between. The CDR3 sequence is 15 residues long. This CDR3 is CATQYHLAGADTQYF. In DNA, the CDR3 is TGTGCCACTCAGTACCATCTAGCCGGCGCAGATACGCAGTATTTT.

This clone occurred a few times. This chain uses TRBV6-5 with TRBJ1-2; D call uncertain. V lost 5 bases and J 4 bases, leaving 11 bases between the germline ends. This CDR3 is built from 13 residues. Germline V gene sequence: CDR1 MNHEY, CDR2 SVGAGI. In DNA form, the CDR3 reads TGTGCCAGCAGTCCCCGTCCGGGCTATGGCTACACCTTC. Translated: CASSPRPGYGYTF.

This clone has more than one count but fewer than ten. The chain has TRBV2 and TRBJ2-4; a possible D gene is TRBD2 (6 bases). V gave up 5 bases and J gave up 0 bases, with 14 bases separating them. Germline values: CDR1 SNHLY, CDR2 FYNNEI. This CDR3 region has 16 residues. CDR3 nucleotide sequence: TGTGCCAGCAGTCCGGGGACTCACGTAGCCAAAAACATTCAGTACTTC. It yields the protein CASSPGTHVAKNIQYF.